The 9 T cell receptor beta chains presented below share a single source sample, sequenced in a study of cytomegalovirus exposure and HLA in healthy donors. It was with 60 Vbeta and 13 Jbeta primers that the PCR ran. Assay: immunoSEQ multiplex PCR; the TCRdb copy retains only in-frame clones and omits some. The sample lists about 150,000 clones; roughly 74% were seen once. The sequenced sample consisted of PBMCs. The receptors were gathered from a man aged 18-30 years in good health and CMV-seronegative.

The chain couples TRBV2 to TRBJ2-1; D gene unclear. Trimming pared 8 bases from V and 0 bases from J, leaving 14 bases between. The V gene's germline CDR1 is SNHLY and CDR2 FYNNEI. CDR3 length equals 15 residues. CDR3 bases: TGTGCCAGCCCTCGACACCCGGACTCCTACAATGAGCAGTTCTTC. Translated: CASPRHPDSYNEQFF.

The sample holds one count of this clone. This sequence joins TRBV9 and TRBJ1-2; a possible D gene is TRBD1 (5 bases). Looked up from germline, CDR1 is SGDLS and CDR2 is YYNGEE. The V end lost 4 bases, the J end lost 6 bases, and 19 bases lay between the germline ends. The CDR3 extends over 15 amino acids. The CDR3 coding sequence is TGTGCCAGCAGCACAGGACCTTTAGGGTGGGATGGCTACACCTTC. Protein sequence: CASSTGPLGWDGYTF.

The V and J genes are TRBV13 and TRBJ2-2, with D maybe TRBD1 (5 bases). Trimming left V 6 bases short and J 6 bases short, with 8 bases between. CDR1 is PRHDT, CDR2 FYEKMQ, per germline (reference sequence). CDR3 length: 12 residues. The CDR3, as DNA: TGTGCCAGCAGTGCAGGGCCCGGGGAGCTGTTTTTT. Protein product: CASSAGPGELFF. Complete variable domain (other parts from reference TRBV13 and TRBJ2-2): AAGVIQSPRHLIKEKRETATLKCYPIPRHDTVYWYQQGPGQDPQFLISFYEKMQSDKGSIPDRFSAQQFSDYHSELNMSSLELGDSALYFCASSAGPGELFFGEGSRLTVL.

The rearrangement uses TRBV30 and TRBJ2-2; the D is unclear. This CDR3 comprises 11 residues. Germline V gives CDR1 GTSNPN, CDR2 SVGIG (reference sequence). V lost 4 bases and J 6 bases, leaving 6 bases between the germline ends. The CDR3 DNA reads TGTGCCTGGACGGTGGCCGGGGAGCTGTTTTTT. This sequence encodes CAWTVAGELFF. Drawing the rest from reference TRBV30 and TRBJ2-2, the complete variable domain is SQTIHQWPATLVQPVGSPLSLECTVEGTSNPNLYWYRQAAGRGLQLLFYSVGIGQISSEVPQNLSASRPQDRQFILSSKKLLLSDSGFYLCAWTVAGELFFGEGSRLTVL.

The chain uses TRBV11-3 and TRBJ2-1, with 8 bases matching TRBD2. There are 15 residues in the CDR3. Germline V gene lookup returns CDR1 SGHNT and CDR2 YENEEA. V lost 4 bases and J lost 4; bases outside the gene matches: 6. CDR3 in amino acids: CASSYGGGIYNEQFF. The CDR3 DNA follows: TGTGCCAGCAGCTATGGCGGGGGGATTTACAATGAGCAGTTCTTC.

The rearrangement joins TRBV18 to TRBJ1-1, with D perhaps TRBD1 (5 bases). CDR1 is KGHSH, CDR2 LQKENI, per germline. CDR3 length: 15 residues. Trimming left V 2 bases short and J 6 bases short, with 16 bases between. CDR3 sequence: CASSPSPGAVSEAFF. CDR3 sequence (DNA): TGTGCCAGCTCACCATCCCCTGGGGCGGTATCTGAAGCTTTCTTT. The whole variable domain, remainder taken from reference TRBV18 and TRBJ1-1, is NAGVMQNPRHLVRRRGQEARLRCSPMKGHSHVYWYRQLPEEGLKFMVYLQKENIIDESGMPKERFSAEFPKEGPSILRIQQVVRGDSAAYFCASSPSPGAVSEAFFGQGTRLTVV.

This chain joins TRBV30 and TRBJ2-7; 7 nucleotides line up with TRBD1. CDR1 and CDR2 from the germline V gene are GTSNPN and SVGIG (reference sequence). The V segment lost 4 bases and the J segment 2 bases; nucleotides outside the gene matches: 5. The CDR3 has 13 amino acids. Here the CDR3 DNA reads TGTGCCTGGACCGACAGGGTGGCCTACGAGCAGTACTTC. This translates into CAWTDRVAYEQYF.

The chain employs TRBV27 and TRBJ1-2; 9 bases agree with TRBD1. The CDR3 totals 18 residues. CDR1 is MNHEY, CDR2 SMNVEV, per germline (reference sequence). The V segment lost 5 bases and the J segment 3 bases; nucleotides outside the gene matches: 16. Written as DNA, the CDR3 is TGTGCCAGCAGTGGAATAGGGGACAGGGCTTTTCTAGACTATGGCTACACCTTC. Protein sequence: CASSGIGDRAFLDYGYTF.

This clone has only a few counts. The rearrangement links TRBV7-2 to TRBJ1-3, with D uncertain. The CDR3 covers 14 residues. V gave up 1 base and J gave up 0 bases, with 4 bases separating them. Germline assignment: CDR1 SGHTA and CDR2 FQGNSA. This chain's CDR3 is CASSLGSSGNTIYF. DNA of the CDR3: TGTGCCAGCAGCTTAGGCAGCTCTGGAAACACCATATATTTT.